This T cell receptor (beta chain) was sequenced in a study of cytotoxic CD8 clonotypes in ibrutinib-treated CLL. Study-wide results and caveats: Public clonotypes proved infrequent, and on treatment they shrank or remained steady.

With regard to this clone: Its antigen is as yet unknown.

Generated by immunoSEQ multiplex PCR, the TCRdb table keeps only in-frame clones and is missing some. The repertoire holds 30,000 to 40,000 clones, with around 75% as singletons. Germline-derived CDR1 and CDR2 are SGHAT and FQDESV (reference sequence). This CDR3 contains 15 residues. Trimming shortened V by 7 bases and J by 0 bases, and 12 bases separated the two germline ends. Genomic DNA for TCR beta libraries, approximately 2.1 micrograms, came from cryopreserved PBMCs. The TCR originated in a human donor with chronic lymphocytic leukemia. The sequencing here drew on PBMCs, taken at disease progression, from a patient treated with ibrutinib. V is TRBV11-1 and J is TRBJ2-2; TRBD2 might be the D (6 bases). The CDR3 sequence is CASTRDSANTGELFF. The CDR3 DNA reads as TGTGCCAGCACCCGGGACTCCGCGAACACCGGGGAGCTGTTTTTT. Together with reference TRBV11-1 and TRBJ2-2, the CDR3 gives the full variable domain: EAEVAQSPRYKITEKSQAVAFWCDPISGHATLYWYRQILGQGPELLVQFQDESVVDDSQLPKDRFSAERLKGVDSTLKIQPAELGDSAMYLCASTRDSANTGELFFGEGSRLTVL.